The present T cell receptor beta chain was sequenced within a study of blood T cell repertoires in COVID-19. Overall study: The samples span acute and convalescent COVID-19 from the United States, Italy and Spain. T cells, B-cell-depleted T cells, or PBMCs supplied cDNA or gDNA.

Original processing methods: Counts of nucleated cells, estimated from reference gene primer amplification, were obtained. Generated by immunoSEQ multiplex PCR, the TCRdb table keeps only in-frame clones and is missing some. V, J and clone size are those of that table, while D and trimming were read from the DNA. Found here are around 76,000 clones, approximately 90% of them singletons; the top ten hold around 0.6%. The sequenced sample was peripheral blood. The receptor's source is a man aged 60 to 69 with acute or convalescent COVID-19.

The CDR3 protein is CASRRQGFTGDYGYTF. CDR3 nucleotide sequence: TGTGCCAGCAGGCGACAGGGCTTTACAGGCGACTATGGCTACACCTTC. This chain uses TRBV6-4 with TRBJ1-2; 7 bases line up with TRBD1. After removal of 6 bases from V and 3 bases from J, the junction contained 13 bases not matched to a gene. The CDR3 length is 16 residues. The germline V gene has CDR1 MRHNA and CDR2 SNTAGT.